This entry concerns a single T cell receptor (beta chain). The germline gives CDR1 MDHEN, CDR2 SYDVKM. The junction had 6 bases not matched to a gene; V was cut back by 7 bases and J by 5 bases. The CDR3 totals 13 residues. Time point: sample taken at primary tumor resection. Whole RNA came from tumor, nontumor lung or frozen PBMC and was sequenced without being sorted. These data are taken from a study of spatial heterogeneity in lung cancer. In the study overall: Consistent detection of more beta-chain than alpha-chain sequences was observed.

A unique molecular identifier was carried by every single TCR cDNA molecule. One entry per CDR3 protein results from TCRdb running MiXCR on the 5' RACE reads. The table lists about 45,000 distinct CDR3 sequences, roughly an eighth of them singletons. Material: PBMCs, obtained at surgery. The chain links TRBV28 to TRBJ2-7; 9 nucleotides align to TRBD2. This sequence was found in a male donor with early-stage non-small cell lung cancer. The CDR3 nucleotides read TGTGCCAGCAAGCTAGCGGGATCGCACGAGCAGTACTTC. Encoded protein: CASKLAGSHEQYF.